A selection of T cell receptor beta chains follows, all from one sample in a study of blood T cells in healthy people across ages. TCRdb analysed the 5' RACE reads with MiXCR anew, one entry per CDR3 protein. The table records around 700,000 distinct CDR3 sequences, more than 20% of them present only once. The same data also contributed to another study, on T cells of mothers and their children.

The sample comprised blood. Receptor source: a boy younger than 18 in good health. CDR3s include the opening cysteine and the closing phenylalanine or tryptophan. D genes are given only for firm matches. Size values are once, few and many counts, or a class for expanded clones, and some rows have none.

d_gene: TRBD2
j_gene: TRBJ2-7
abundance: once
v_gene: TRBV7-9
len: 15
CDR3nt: TGTGCCAGCAGCTTAGAAGGTAGCGGGGGTTACGAGCAGTACTTC
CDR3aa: CASSLEGSGGYEQYF

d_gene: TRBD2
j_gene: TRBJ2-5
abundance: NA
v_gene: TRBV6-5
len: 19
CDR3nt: TGTGCCAGCAGTTATAGTACTAGCGGGAGGGCCGAAGTCTCGCGGACCCAGTACTTC
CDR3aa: CASSYSTSGRAEVSRTQYF

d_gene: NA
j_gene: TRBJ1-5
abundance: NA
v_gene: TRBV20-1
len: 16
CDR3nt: TGCAGTGCTAGAGATCGGCGAGGCATCGATCGTCAGCCCCAGCATTTT
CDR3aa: CSARDRRGIDRQPQHF

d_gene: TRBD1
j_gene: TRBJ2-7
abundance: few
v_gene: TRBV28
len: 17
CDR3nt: TGTGCCAGCAGGGACGGACAGGGACTGCCTCCTTCCTACGAGCAGTACTTC
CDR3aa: CASRDGQGLPPSYEQYF

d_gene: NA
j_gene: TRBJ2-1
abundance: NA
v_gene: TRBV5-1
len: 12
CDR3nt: TGCGCCAGCAGCTTGGTCAGGGTACCGCAGTTCTTC
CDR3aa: CASSLVRVPQFF

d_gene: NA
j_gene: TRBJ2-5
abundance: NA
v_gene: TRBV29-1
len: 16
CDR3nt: TGCAGCGTTGTTGGCGGGACTCAGGCTAGTTGGGAGACCCAGTACTTC
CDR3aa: CSVVGGTQASWETQYF

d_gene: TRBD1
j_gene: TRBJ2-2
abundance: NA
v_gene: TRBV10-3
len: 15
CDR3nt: TGTGCCATCAGTGAGGAGGACAGGGTCACCGGGGAGCTGTTTTTT
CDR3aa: CAISEEDRVTGELFF

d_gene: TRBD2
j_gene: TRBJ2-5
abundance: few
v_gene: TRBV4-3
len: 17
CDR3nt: TGCGCCAGCCCCAAGGGCGGACTAGCGGGGGACCAAGAGACCCAGTACTTC
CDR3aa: CASPKGGLAGDQETQYF

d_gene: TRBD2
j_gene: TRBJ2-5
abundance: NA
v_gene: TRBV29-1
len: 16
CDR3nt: TGCAGCGTGAGGGGTATAGCGGGAGGGCGGAAAGAGACCCAGTACTTC
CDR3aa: CSVRGIAGGRKETQYF

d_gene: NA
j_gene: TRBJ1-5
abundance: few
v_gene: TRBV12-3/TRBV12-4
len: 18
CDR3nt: TGTGCCAGCAGTCCGCTCGGGCAGGGCGGACCTAGCAATCAGCCCCAGCATTTT
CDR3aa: CASSPLGQGGPSNQPQHF

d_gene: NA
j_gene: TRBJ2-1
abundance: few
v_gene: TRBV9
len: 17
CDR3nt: TGTGCCAGCAGCGTAGCTACGGGCGGGGCTTTCTACAATGAGCAGTTCTTC
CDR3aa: CASSVATGGAFYNEQFF

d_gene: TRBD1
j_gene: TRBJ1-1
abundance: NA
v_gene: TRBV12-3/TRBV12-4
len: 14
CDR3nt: TGTGCCAGCAGTTTCGGGACAGGGTTCACTGAAGCTTTCTTT
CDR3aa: CASSFGTGFTEAFF

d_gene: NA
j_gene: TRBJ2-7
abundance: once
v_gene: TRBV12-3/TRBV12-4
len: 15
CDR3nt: TGTGCCAGCACCAAACTAAGGGGAAGTCCCTACGAGCAGTACTTC
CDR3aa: CASTKLRGSPYEQYF

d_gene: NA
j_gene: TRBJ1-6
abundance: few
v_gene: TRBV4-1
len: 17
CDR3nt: TGCGCCAGCAGCCAAGATTCAATGGCGGGGTATAATTCACCCCTCCACTTT
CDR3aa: CASSQDSMAGYNSPLHF